The 25 T cell receptor beta chains presented below share a single source sample, sequenced in a study of CD8 T cells in Susac syndrome. Random-hexamer reverse transcription was applied to about 0.45 to 1 ug RNA. TCRdb fed the immunoSEQ multiplex PCR reads into MiXCR, producing one record per CDR3 protein. The sample consists of more than 200,000 distinct CDR3 sequences, about 95% of them appearing once. The sequenced material came from CD4+ T cells from PBMCs. All receptors derive from a human donor with Susac syndrome.

The rearrangement links TRBV7-2 to TRBJ1-1; D unresolved. Germline V gene data show CDR1 as SGHTA and CDR2 as FQGNSA. V dropped 0 bases and J dropped 6 bases, with 14 bases sitting between them. This CDR3 region has 15 residues. This CDR3 reads CASSLAVGVAAEAFF. The CDR3 DNA follows: TGTGCCAGCAGCTTAGCTGTCGGGGTTGCGGCTGAAGCTTTCTTT.

V usage is TRBV29-1 and J usage is TRBJ2-5; the match to TRBD1 covers 8 bases. The length of the CDR3 is 13 residues. V was clipped by 8 bases and J by 3 bases; unmatched bases: 8. Looked up from germline, CDR1 is SQVTM and CDR2 is ANQGSEA. The CDR3 bases are TGCAGCTTCACCGGGACAGGAGAAGAGACCCAGTACTTC. Amino acid sequence: CSFTGTGEETQYF.

This chain links TRBV7-2 with TRBJ1-1; D is possibly TRBD1 (5 bases). CDR1 SGHTA and CDR2 FQGNSA come from the germline V gene. This CDR3 is 14 amino acids long. The germline V and J ends were trimmed by 7 bases and 1 base, with 13 bases remaining between them. CDR3 DNA sequence: TGTGCCAGCACCCGGGGGGTCCAGAACACTGAAGCTTTCTTT. It specifies CASTRGVQNTEAFF.

This rearrangement joins TRBV30 to TRBJ2-7; D gene ambiguous. Germline V lookup: CDR1 GTSNPN, CDR2 SVGIG (reference sequence). This CDR3 contains 14 residues. V dropped 3 bases and J dropped 0 bases, with 12 bases sitting between them. CDR3: CAWRKVGASYEQYF. DNA of the CDR3: TGTGCCTGGAGGAAAGTGGGCGCCTCCTACGAGCAGTACTTC.

The chain links TRBV11-2 to TRBJ2-1; D not resolved. With 2 bases removed from V and 8 bases from J, the gap between germline ends came to 19 bases. From germline, CDR1 is SGHAT and CDR2 FQNNGV. The CDR3 length is 16 residues. The CDR3 sequence is CASSLPRSPGRDEQFF. CDR3 nucleotides: TGTGCCAGCAGCTTACCGAGGTCCCCCGGAAGGGATGAGCAGTTCTTC.

The CDR3 DNA reads as TGTGCCTGGAGTAGGGCATCTTCCTACGAGCAGTACTTC. It encodes CAWSRASSYEQYF. This chain uses TRBV30 with TRBJ2-7; D gene ambiguous. Trimming left V 2 bases short and J 1 base short, with 9 bases between. The V gene's germline CDR1 is GTSNPN and CDR2 SVGIG (reference sequence). The CDR3 runs 13 residues.

The CDR3 loop reads CASSSYPEVDYGYTF. CDR3 coding DNA: TGTGCCAGCAGCTCCTACCCGGAGGTCGACTATGGCTACACCTTC. J is TRBJ1-2 and V is TRBV7-3, with D hard to call. Germline V CDR1 and CDR2: SGHTA, FQGTGA. This CDR3 contains 15 residues. Trimming took off 4 bases at V and 3 bases at J, with 15 bases between the two ends.

Written as DNA, the CDR3 is TGCAGTGCTAGCAACAGGGCGAACACTGAAGCTTTCTTT. This translates into CSASNRANTEAFF. The chain uses TRBV20-1 and TRBJ1-1; possible D gene TRBD1, 6 bases. Deletions cut 3 bases from V and 1 base from J, with 9 bases between. The CDR3 has 13 amino acids. In germline, CDR1 is DFQATT, CDR2 SNEGSKA (reference sequence).

The chain joins TRBV6-1 to TRBJ1-5; D gene ambiguous. Trimming removed 1 base from V and 3 bases from J, with 10 bases in between. CDR1 is MNHNS, CDR2 SASEGT, per germline. The CDR3 runs 15 residues. CDR3: CASSEGSGFNQPQHF. CDR3 coding DNA: TGTGCCAGCAGTGAAGGGTCAGGCTTCAATCAGCCCCAGCATTTT.

The chain links TRBV5-4 to TRBJ1-1; 11 bases are shared with TRBD1. The CDR3 totals 15 residues. The V and J ends lost 5 bases and 8 bases, in that order; junction bases with no gene match: 11. The germline V gene has CDR1 SGHNT and CDR2 YYREEE (reference sequence). The CDR3 coding sequence is TGTGCCAGCAGGACAAGGACAGGGGGCGCAGAAGAAGCTTTCTTT. The encoded protein is CASRTRTGGAEEAFF.

V usage is TRBV5-4 and J usage is TRBJ1-5; no clear D. The CDR3 length is 13 residues. Germline values: CDR1 SGHNT, CDR2 YYREEE (reference sequence). V lost 4 bases and J lost 5, with 10 bases in between. DNA for the CDR3: TGTGCCAGCAGCCCCGTCCCGGATCAGCCCCAGCATTTT. It translates to CASSPVPDQPQHF. The complete variable domain, with remaining parts taken from reference TRBV5-4 and TRBJ1-5, reads ETGVTQSPTHLIKTRGQQVTLRCSSQSGHNTVSWYQQALGQGPQFIFQYYREEENGRGNFPPRFSGLQFPNYSSELNVNALELDDSALYLCASSPVPDQPQHFGDGTRLSIL.

The CDR3 sequence: CASTTTRDSYNEQFF. For the CDR3, the DNA is TGTGCCAGCACTACTACCCGGGACAGCTACAATGAGCAGTTCTTC. The gene calls are TRBV6-2 or TRBV6-3 and TRBJ2-1, with 7 bases lining up with TRBD1. Germline V gives CDR1 MNHEY, CDR2 SVGEGT. After removal of 7 bases from V and 3 bases from J, the junction contained 9 bases not matched to a gene. The CDR3 is 15 amino acids.

CDR3 sequence reads: CAIRTSGENNEQFF. As DNA, the CDR3 is TGTGCCATCAGGACTAGCGGGGAGAACAATGAGCAGTTCTTC. V and J are TRBV10-3 and TRBJ2-1; 11 nucleotides align to TRBD2. This CDR3 spans 14 amino acids. The germline CDR1 and CDR2 sequences are ENHRY and SYGVKD. V lost 6 bases, J lost 5 bases, and 3 bases stayed unmatched.

V is TRBV12-3 or TRBV12-4 and J is TRBJ2-7; no clear D. Trimming left V 2 bases short and J 5 bases short, with 7 bases between. CDR3 length: 12 residues. The CDR3 sequence is CASSLTTHEQYF. CDR3 nucleotides: TGTGCCAGCAGTTTAACGACCCACGAGCAGTACTTC.

The gene calls are TRBV6-1 and TRBJ1-1; 8 bases align to TRBD1. The CDR3 is 13 amino acids. With 6 bases clipped from V and 7 bases from J, the junction kept 7 bases outside the gene matches. CDR1 is MNHNS and CDR2 is SASEGT in the germline V gene. This chain's CDR3 is CASRPGQGDEAFF. CDR3 coding DNA: TGTGCCAGCAGACCTGGACAGGGAGATGAAGCTTTCTTT.

The rearrangement uses TRBV11-2 and TRBJ2-5; D remains unclear. Trimming pared 4 bases from V and 1 base from J, leaving 13 bases between. The germline CDR1 and CDR2 sequences are SGHAT and FQNNGV. The CDR3 extends over 15 amino acids. The CDR3 region is CASSSSPAGQETQYF. DNA for the CDR3: TGTGCCAGCAGCTCCTCCCCCGCCGGCCAAGAGACCCAGTACTTC.

The rearrangement joins TRBV11-3 to TRBJ1-1; TRBD1 agrees at 7 bases. Germline-derived CDR1 and CDR2 are SGHNT and YENEEA. J gave up 4 bases and V 5 bases, and 7 bases lay outside the gene matches. This CDR3 is built from 14 residues. The CDR3 reads CASSPQGQGTEAFF. In DNA form, the CDR3 reads TGTGCCAGCAGCCCACAGGGGCAGGGCACTGAAGCTTTCTTT.

This chain links TRBV5-1 with TRBJ1-5; D perhaps matches TRBD1 (5 bases). V lost 5 bases, J lost 2 bases, and 8 bases lay in between. Germline lookup yields CDR1 SGHRS and CDR2 YFSETQ. CDR3 length: 13 amino acids. Here the CDR3 reads CASRRDGNQPQHF. CDR3 coding DNA: TGCGCCAGCAGAAGGGACGGCAATCAGCCCCAGCATTTT.

The chain combines TRBV4-1 with TRBJ1-4, with 7 bases lining up with TRBD1. The CDR3 is made up of 15 amino acids. Germline CDR1 reads MGHRA; CDR2 reads YSYEKL. Trimming cost V 0 bases and J 4 bases; bases outside gene matches: 2. CDR3 protein: CASSQDRQGNEKLFF. DNA of the CDR3: TGCGCCAGCAGCCAAGATCGACAGGGTAATGAAAAACTGTTTTTT.

The rearrangement uses TRBV6-1 and TRBJ1-4, with D perhaps matching TRBD1 (5 bases). Germline loops: CDR1 MNHNS, CDR2 SASEGT. This CDR3 comprises 12 residues. Trimming removed 8 bases from V and 5 bases from J, with 9 bases in between. CDR3 nucleotide sequence: TGTGCCAGCCGGGGCCCGAATGAAAAACTGTTTTTT. Translating it yields CASRGPNEKLFF.

This sequence joins TRBV12-3 or TRBV12-4 and TRBJ2-7; 7 positions match TRBD1. The V and J ends lost 1 base and 6 bases, in that order; junction bases with no gene match: 9. This CDR3 contains 15 residues. The CDR3 DNA reads TGTGCCAGCAGTTTAGGAACAGGGGAAGAGGGCGAGCAGTACTTC. Residues: CASSLGTGEEGEQYF.

This chain uses TRBV2 with TRBJ2-3; D not resolved. CDR1 and CDR2 from the germline V gene are SNHLY and FYNNEI. The V end lost 8 bases, the J end lost 3 bases, and 9 bases lay between the germline ends. This CDR3 region has 12 residues. In DNA form, the CDR3 reads TGTGCCAGCGGAAGGTCGACAGATACGCAGTATTTT. This sequence encodes CASGRSTDTQYF.

The chain couples TRBV9 to TRBJ1-1; 7 bases agree with TRBD1. The CDR3 is made up of 14 amino acids. CDR1 is SGDLS, CDR2 YYNGEE, per germline. The V gene end was trimmed by 5 bases and the J gene end by 1 base; junction bases not matched to a gene: 5. This CDR3 reads CASSRQGENTEAFF. CDR3 bases: TGTGCCAGCAGTAGACAGGGCGAGAACACTGAAGCTTTCTTT. Full variable domain (rest looked up from reference TRBV9 and TRBJ1-1): DSGVTQTPKHLITATGQRVTLRCSPRSGDLSVYWYQQSLDQGLQFLIQYYNGEERAKGNILERFSAQQFPDLHSELNLSSLELGDSALYFCASSRQGENTEAFFGQGTRLTVV.

To note about this clonotype: The junction departs from germline at one end; a sequencing error may be responsible. The chain uses TRBV30 and TRBJ1-1; weak D call: TRBD1 (6 bases). From germline, CDR1 is GTSNPN and CDR2 SVGIG (reference sequence). The CDR3 runs 13 residues. CDR3 protein: CAWSGGLGTEVFF. The CDR3 DNA reads as TGTGCCTGGAGTGGGGGGCTAGGGACTGAAGTTTTCTTT.

The genes are TRBV29-1 and TRBJ1-2; the D gene is possibly TRBD1 (6 bases). This CDR3 is built from 15 residues. Looked up from germline, CDR1 is SQVTM and CDR2 is ANQGSEA. V was cut by 1 base and J by 6 bases, with 18 bases left in between. Written as DNA, the CDR3 is TGCAGCGTTGAAGTAGCAGGACAGAACATCAATGGCTACACCTTC. It codes for CSVEVAGQNINGYTF. The full variable domain, in which reference TRBV29-1 and TRBJ1-2 provide the parts outside the CDR3, is SAVISQKPSRDICQRGTSLTIQCQVDSQVTMMFWYRQQPGQSLTLIATANQGSEATYESGFVIDKFPISRPNLTFSTLTVSNMSPEDSSIYLCSVEVAGQNINGYTFGSGTRLTVV.